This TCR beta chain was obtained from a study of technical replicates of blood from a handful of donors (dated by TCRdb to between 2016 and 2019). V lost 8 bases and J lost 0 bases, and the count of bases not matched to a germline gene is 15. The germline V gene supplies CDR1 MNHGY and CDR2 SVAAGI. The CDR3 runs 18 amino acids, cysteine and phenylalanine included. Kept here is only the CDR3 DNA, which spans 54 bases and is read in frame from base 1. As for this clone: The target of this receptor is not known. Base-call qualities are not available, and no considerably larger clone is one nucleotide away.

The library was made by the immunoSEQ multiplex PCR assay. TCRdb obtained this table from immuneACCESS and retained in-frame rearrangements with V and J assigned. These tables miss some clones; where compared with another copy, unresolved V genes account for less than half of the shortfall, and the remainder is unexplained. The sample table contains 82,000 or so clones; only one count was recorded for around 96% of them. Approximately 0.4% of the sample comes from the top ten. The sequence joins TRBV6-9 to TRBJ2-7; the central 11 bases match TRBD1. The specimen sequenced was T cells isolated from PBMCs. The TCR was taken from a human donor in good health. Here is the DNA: TGTGCCAGCCTAATCCGGGACAGGGGGAATCAGAGCTCCTACGAGCAGTACTTC. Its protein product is CASLIRDRGNQSSYEQYF.